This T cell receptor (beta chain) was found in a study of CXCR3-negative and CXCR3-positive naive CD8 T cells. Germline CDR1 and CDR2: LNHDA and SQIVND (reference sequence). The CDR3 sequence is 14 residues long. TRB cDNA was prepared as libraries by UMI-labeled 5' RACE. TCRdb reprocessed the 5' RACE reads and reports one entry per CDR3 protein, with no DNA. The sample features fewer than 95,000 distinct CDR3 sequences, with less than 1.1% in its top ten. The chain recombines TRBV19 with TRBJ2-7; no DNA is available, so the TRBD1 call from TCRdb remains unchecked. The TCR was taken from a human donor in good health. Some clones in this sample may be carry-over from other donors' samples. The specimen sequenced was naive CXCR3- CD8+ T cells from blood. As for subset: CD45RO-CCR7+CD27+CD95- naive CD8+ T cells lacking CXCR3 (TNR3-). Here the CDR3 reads CASTAGQGSYEQYF.